The 23 T cell receptor beta chains below come from one sample, sequenced in a study of cytomegalovirus exposure and HLA in healthy donors. Researchers ran the PCR with 60 Vbeta and 13 Jbeta primers. Libraries were prepared by immunoSEQ multiplex PCR; TCRdb keeps only in-frame clonotypes and omits some of them. The sample consists of approximately 150,000 clones, just over 70% of them appearing once. The sequencing input was PBMCs. The receptor source for this set is a human donor in good health.

This chain links TRBV29-1 with TRBJ1-1, with a possible D match to TRBD1 (5 bases). V was pared by 4 bases and J by 3 bases, with 15 bases between. The CDR3 sequence is 14 residues long. The germline CDR1 and CDR2 sequences are SQVTM and ANQGSEA. The chain's CDR3 is CSVGPLLGDTEAFF. CDR3 in DNA: TGCAGCGTTGGTCCCCTGCTAGGGGACACTGAAGCTTTCTTT.

The CDR3 sequence: CATHTQDGYTF. CDR3 sequence (DNA): TGTGCCACCCATACACAGGATGGCTACACCTTC. The rearrangement links TRBV15 to TRBJ1-2; weak D call: TRBD1 (5 bases). From germline, CDR1 is LNHNV and CDR2 YYDKDF (reference sequence). The CDR3 loop spans 11 amino acids. The V gene lost 8 bases and the J gene lost 6 bases, with 10 bases spanning the gap.

Points on this clone: Other DNA sequences in the sample encode the same CDR3. J is TRBJ2-7 and V is TRBV27; 9 nucleotides agree with TRBD1. The V gene's germline CDR1 is MNHEY and CDR2 SMNVEV (reference sequence). With V trimmed by 2 bases and J by 4 bases, 3 bases remained unmatched. The CDR3 loop spans 14 amino acids. CDR3 coding DNA: TGTGCCAGCAGTTTAACAGGGGGCTTGTACGAGCAGTACTTC. Amino acid sequence: CASSLTGGLYEQYF.

Only one count was recorded for this clone. The genes are TRBV18 and TRBJ1-4; perhaps TRBD1 as D (6 bases). The CDR3 runs to 15 residues. Deletions cut 2 bases from V and 5 bases from J, with 12 bases between. Germline loops: CDR1 KGHSH, CDR2 LQKENI. This CDR3 is CASSPRQAQNEKLFF. The CDR3 DNA reads TGTGCCAGCTCACCAAGACAGGCACAAAATGAAAAACTGTTTTTT. The variable domain in full, with the rest retrieved from reference TRBV18 and TRBJ1-4, is NAGVMQNPRHLVRRRGQEARLRCSPMKGHSHVYWYRQLPEEGLKFMVYLQKENIIDESGMPKERFSAEFPKEGPSILRIQQVVRGDSAAYFCASSPRQAQNEKLFFGSGTQLSVL.

The J gene is TRBJ1-2, the V gene TRBV5-1; 7 bases are a match to TRBD1. The germline V gene encodes CDR1 SGHRS and CDR2 YFSETQ. CDR3 length equals 15 residues. The V segment lost 7 bases and the J segment 5 bases; nucleotides outside the gene matches: 14. CDR3 nucleotides: TGCGCCAGCGCTGAAGCCCAGGGACAGCTATATGGCTACACCTTC. Its translation is CASAEAQGQLYGYTF.

The chain is built from TRBV6-1 and TRBJ2-3; D might be TRBD2 (7 bases). The germline V gene encodes CDR1 MNHNS and CDR2 SASEGT. The CDR3 has 13 residues. The V and J ends lost 3 bases and 10 bases respectively, with 14 bases between them. The CDR3 region is CASSDDEGGPQYF. CDR3 nucleotides: TGTGCCAGCAGTGATGACGAGGGGGGGCCGCAGTATTTT.

J is TRBJ2-2 and V is TRBV9, with TRBD2 as a possible D gene (6 bases). The CDR3 length is 15 residues. The V end was cut by 2 bases, the J end by 1 base, with 9 bases between. Germline-derived CDR1 and CDR2 are SGDLS and YYNGEE. CDR3 nucleotide sequence: TGTGCCAGCAGCGTGACTAGTCAGAACACCGGGGAGCTGTTTTTT. This encodes CASSVTSQNTGELFF.

V gene TRBV27 combines with J gene TRBJ2-7; the D gene is possibly TRBD1 (8 bases). The germline V and J ends were trimmed by 5 bases and 4 bases, with 21 bases remaining between them. The CDR3 consists of 16 residues. Germline CDR1 MNHEY, CDR2 SMNVEV (reference sequence). The CDR3 nucleotides are TGTGCCAGCAGTACCGTTTTAACAGGGGGGGGATACGAGCAGTACTTC. This sequence encodes CASSTVLTGGGYEQYF.

With regard to this clone: This CDR3 is also generated by other DNA sequences in the sample. The rearrangement uses TRBV9 and TRBJ2-7; 7 bases are a match to TRBD2. From germline, CDR1 is SGDLS and CDR2 YYNGEE. The CDR3 has 13 residues. Trimming at V came to 0 bases and at J to 6 bases, leaving 3 bases not matched to a gene. The CDR3 DNA reads TGTGCCAGCAGCGTAGCTACGGGGGGCGAGCAGTACTTC. Translation gives CASSVATGGEQYF.

The rearrangement links TRBV7-9 to TRBJ1-1; TRBD1 aligns across 8 bases. Germline assignment: CDR1 SEHNR and CDR2 FQNEAQ (reference sequence). J lost 5 bases, V lost 4 bases, and 9 bases had no gene match. There are 15 residues in the CDR3. This CDR3 is CASSSGQGTLTEAFF. The CDR3 DNA sequence: TGTGCCAGCAGCTCCGGACAGGGAACCCTAACTGAAGCTTTCTTT. The full variable domain, completed using reference TRBV7-9 and TRBJ1-1, is DTGVSQNPRHKITKRGQNVTFRCDPISEHNRLYWYRQTLGQGPEFLTYFQNEAQLEKSRLLSDRFSAERPKGSFSTLEIQRTEQGDSAMYLCASSSGQGTLTEAFFGQGTRLTVV.

This clone has only one observation. In nucleotides, the CDR3 is TGTGCCAGCAGCCAGGACGAGGGGGCGAGTGAAAAACTGTTTTTT. It codes for CASSQDEGASEKLFF. V and J are TRBV4-2 and TRBJ1-4; 7 bases are shared with TRBD1. The V gene's germline CDR1 is LGHNA and CDR2 YNFKEQ. V shed 3 bases and J 7 bases; nucleotides not matched to a gene: 8. CDR3 length: 15 amino acids.

This chain uses TRBV5-1 with TRBJ2-1; the match to TRBD2 covers 13 bases. V lost 3 bases to trimming and J lost 10 bases; unmatched junction nucleotides: 13. The CDR3 is 17 amino acids. Looked up from germline, CDR1 is SGHRS and CDR2 is YFSETQ. This chain's CDR3 is CASSWTSGGNRGHEQFF. The CDR3 DNA sequence: TGCGCCAGCAGCTGGACTAGCGGGGGAAACAGGGGGCACGAGCAGTTCTTC.

This clone was detected a few times. J is TRBJ1-5 and V is TRBV18, with D unclear. The germline gives CDR1 KGHSH, CDR2 LQKENI. The CDR3 is 13 residues long. Deletions cut 5 bases from V and 6 bases from J, with 11 bases between. In DNA, the CDR3 is TGTGCCAGCTCATCCGAGGGTGGTCAGCCCCAGCATTTT. Translating gives CASSSEGGQPQHF.

The genes are TRBV9 and TRBJ2-2, with a possible D match to TRBD2 (6 bases). Trimming took off 0 bases at V and 11 bases at J, with 14 bases between the two ends. CDR1 is SGDLS, CDR2 YYNGEE, per germline. The CDR3 runs to 14 residues. In DNA, the CDR3 is TGTGCCAGCAGCGTAGACCCCCTAGCGCCCGAGCTGTTTTTT. It specifies CASSVDPLAPELFF.

Comments on this clone: The same CDR3 can be traced to other DNA sequences in this sample. The chain couples TRBV7-3 to TRBJ2-7, with a weak D call TRBD2 (7 bases). V was trimmed by 5 bases and J by 2 bases, leaving 13 bases between them. This CDR3 spans 14 amino acids. Germline values: CDR1 SGHTA, CDR2 FQGTGA. This chain's CDR3 is CASSLGGGAYEQYF. The DNA of the CDR3 is TGTGCCAGCAGCCTAGGGGGGGGCGCCTACGAGCAGTACTTC.

The J gene is TRBJ2-1, the V gene TRBV6-6; 14 bases fit TRBD2. The CDR3 sequence is 16 residues long. Trimming cost V 10 bases and J 5 bases; bases outside gene matches: 10. CDR1 is MNHNY, CDR2 SVGAGI, per germline (reference sequence). For the CDR3, the DNA is TGTGCCACCAATTACCGGACTAGCGGGGGGAACAATGAGCAGTTCTTC. Amino acids: CATNYRTSGGNNEQFF.

The chain joins TRBV5-1 to TRBJ2-3; 8 bases map to TRBD2. Germline V gene lookup returns CDR1 SGHRS and CDR2 YFSETQ. The CDR3 runs 14 residues. Trimming cost V 4 bases and J 6 bases; bases outside gene matches: 7. CDR3 region: CASSPSGPEDTQYF. As DNA, the CDR3 is TGCGCCAGCAGCCCTAGCGGGCCAGAGGATACGCAGTATTTT.

This chain joins TRBV27 and TRBJ1-1; 8 bases line up with TRBD1. Germline-derived CDR1 and CDR2 are MNHEY and SMNVEV (reference sequence). The CDR3 spans 14 residues. With V trimmed by 3 bases and J by 2 bases, 2 bases remained unmatched. In DNA form, the CDR3 reads TGTGCCAGCAGTTTCCCAGGGGGCAACACTGAAGCTTTCTTT. Its protein is CASSFPGGNTEAFF.

The gene calls are TRBV7-9 and TRBJ1-2; no clear D gene. The CDR3 covers 13 residues. From germline, CDR1 is SEHNR and CDR2 FQNEAQ (reference sequence). V lost 1 base and J 3 bases, leaving 6 bases between the germline ends. CDR3 region: CASSLGLDYGYTF. In nucleotides, the CDR3 is TGTGCCAGCAGCTTAGGGCTGGACTATGGCTACACCTTC.

The chain combines TRBV7-9 with TRBJ2-5, with a possible D match to TRBD2 (5 bases). The V and J ends lost 5 bases and 5 bases respectively, with 15 bases between them. The CDR3 has 14 amino acids. Germline-derived CDR1 and CDR2 are SEHNR and FQNEAQ (reference sequence). The CDR3 loop is CASSPGVASETQYF. Here the CDR3 DNA reads TGTGCCAGCAGCCCCGGGGTAGCGTCGGAGACCCAGTACTTC. Full variable domain (remainder filled in from reference TRBV7-9 and TRBJ2-5): DTGVSQNPRHKITKRGQNVTFRCDPISEHNRLYWYRQTLGQGPEFLTYFQNEAQLEKSRLLSDRFSAERPKGSFSTLEIQRTEQGDSAMYLCASSPGVASETQYFGPGTRLLVL.

This sequence joins TRBV18 and TRBJ2-1; TRBD2 matches 7 bases. This CDR3 is built from 15 residues. Germline CDR1 is KGHSH and CDR2 is LQKENI. Trimming cost V 1 base and J 4 bases; bases outside gene matches: 4. CDR3 amino acids: CASSPRSGGYNEQFF. CDR3 nucleotides: TGTGCCAGCTCACCACGGTCGGGGGGATACAATGAGCAGTTCTTC.

The rearrangement uses TRBV9 and TRBJ2-7, with D possibly being TRBD2 (6 bases). This CDR3 spans 17 amino acids. Trimming pared 0 bases from V and 0 bases from J, leaving 16 bases between. The V gene's germline CDR1 is SGDLS and CDR2 YYNGEE. The DNA for the CDR3 is TGTGCCAGCAGCGTAGGATCAGGAGGGGCCAACTCCTACGAGCAGTACTTC. Protein product: CASSVGSGGANSYEQYF.

This clone showed up just a few times. The gene calls are TRBV5-1 and TRBJ2-3, with 10 bases that match TRBD2. This CDR3 is 14 amino acids long. V lost 1 base, J lost 6 bases, and 2 bases stayed unmatched. Germline-derived CDR1 and CDR2 are SGHRS and YFSETQ. CDR3 amino acids: CASSLRSGGDTQYF. The CDR3 region has the DNA TGCGCCAGCAGCTTGCGTAGCGGGGGGGATACGCAGTATTTT.